What follows are 23 T cell receptor beta chains derived from one specimen sequenced in a study of cytomegalovirus exposure and HLA in healthy donors. The PCR employed 60 Vbeta primers together with 13 Jbeta primers. Some clones are missing from TCRdb's copy, which holds only in-frame ones; the method was immunoSEQ multiplex PCR. The sample records some 70,000 clones, about 60% being singletons. What was sequenced was PBMCs. These receptors came from a woman aged 50 to 65 in good health and CMV-seronegative.

This chain joins TRBV27 and TRBJ1-4; weak D call: TRBD1 (5 bases). Trimming left V 5 bases short and J 13 bases short, with 17 bases between. Germline V gene sequence: CDR1 MNHEY, CDR2 SMNVEV (reference sequence). The CDR3 length is 13 residues. The CDR3 nucleotides read TGTGCCAGCAGTACCCTTCGCGGAAGGGGACTGTTTTTT. Its translation: CASSTLRGRGLFF.

The rearrangement joins TRBV28 to TRBJ2-1; 9 nucleotides match TRBD1. V trimming: 8 bases; J trimming: 12 bases; junction bases outside the gene matches: 17. Per the germline V gene, CDR1 is MDHEN and CDR2 is SYDVKM. The CDR3 spans 15 residues. CDR3 sequence (DNA): TGTGCCAGCTGGGAACCCGGGACAGGGAGAGTGGGGCAGTTCTTC. It codes for CASWEPGTGRVGQFF.

This clone was counted a single time. The rearrangement uses TRBV5-4 and TRBJ2-7; 7 nucleotides agree with TRBD1. Germline CDR1 and CDR2: SGHNT and YYREEE (reference sequence). Losses at the gene ends were 4 bases for V and 2 bases for J; bases not matched to a gene: 6. This CDR3 has 14 amino acids. The CDR3 coding sequence is TGTGCCAGCAGCCCCACAGGGGTAACCTACGAGCAGTACTTC. This sequence encodes CASSPTGVTYEQYF.

This clone appeared a few times. The chain is built from TRBV7-9 and TRBJ1-2; TRBD1 is a possible D gene (6 bases). V was clipped by 2 bases and J by 3 bases, with 16 bases between them. The CDR3 spans 16 residues. Germline V lookup: CDR1 SEHNR, CDR2 FQNEAQ (reference sequence). The CDR3 coding sequence is TGTGCCAGCAGCTTACTTTGGACAGAGATCCACTATGGCTACACCTTC. Protein product: CASSLLWTEIHYGYTF.

This clone occurred a few times. This rearrangement joins TRBV28 to TRBJ1-2; tentatively, D is TRBD1 (5 bases). CDR3 length: 13 amino acids. Germline V gene sequence: CDR1 MDHEN, CDR2 SYDVKM. The V and J ends lost 5 bases and 8 bases respectively, with 15 bases between them. As DNA, the CDR3 is TGTGCCAGCAGTGGAATAGGGGCTGGGGGCTACACCTTC. Residues: CASSGIGAGGYTF.

This clone appeared a single time. V gene TRBV14 combines with J gene TRBJ2-1; 11 bases map to TRBD1. This CDR3 is 16 amino acids long. Germline CDR1 and CDR2: SGHDN and FVKESK. With 5 bases clipped from V and 6 bases from J, the junction kept 9 bases outside the gene matches. The CDR3 DNA sequence: TGTGCCAGCAGCTTTCGGACAGGGGGCAGGGGCAATGAGCAGTTCTTC. Translating it yields CASSFRTGGRGNEQFF.

With respect to this clone: One junction end does not reproduce the germline sequence, and a read error may be involved. The J gene is TRBJ2-7, the V gene TRBV5-1, with a weak D call TRBD2 (6 bases). This CDR3 is built from 14 residues. From germline, CDR1 is SGHRS and CDR2 YFSETQ. The DNA for the CDR3 is TGCGCCAGCTGCTTCGGCGGGGCCCCCTACGAGCAGTACTTC. As protein: CASCFGGAPYEQYF.

The V and J genes are TRBV28 and TRBJ1-2, with TRBD1 as a possible D gene (5 bases). The CDR3 is 14 amino acids. Trimming removed 5 bases at V and 3 bases at J, with 13 bases between. The germline CDR1 and CDR2 sequences are MDHEN and SYDVKM. In nucleotides, the CDR3 is TGTGCCAGCAGTCTAAGCCAGGGTGACTATGGCTACACCTTC. As protein: CASSLSQGDYGYTF.

This rearrangement joins TRBV30 to TRBJ1-3, with 8 nucleotides matching TRBD1. CDR1 is GTSNPN, CDR2 SVGIG, per germline (reference sequence). The CDR3 is 14 residues long. The trim removed 1 base at V and 3 bases at J, leaving 2 bases unmatched. CDR3 in amino acids: CAWSAGTGGNTIYF. CDR3 DNA sequence: TGTGCCTGGAGTGCCGGGACAGGTGGAAACACCATATATTTT.

Only a few counts were recorded for this clone. This sequence joins TRBV25-1 and TRBJ1-3; 11 bases match TRBD1. The V gene end was trimmed by 6 bases and the J gene end by 3 bases; junction bases not matched to a gene: 7. The CDR3 has 16 residues. Germline V gene data show CDR1 as MGHDK and CDR2 as SYGVNS. CDR3 protein: CASSTQDRGHGNTIYF. In DNA form, the CDR3 reads TGTGCCAGCAGCACACAGGACAGGGGGCATGGAAACACCATATATTTT. Complete variable domain (other parts from reference TRBV25-1 and TRBJ1-3): EADIYQTPRYLVIGTGKKITLECSQTMGHDKMYWYQQDPGMELHLIHYSYGVNSTEKGDLSSESTVSRIRTEHFPLTLESARPSHTSQYLCASSTQDRGHGNTIYFGEGSWLTVV.

This chain connects TRBV28 to TRBJ2-5, with D uncertain. The germline gives CDR1 MDHEN, CDR2 SYDVKM. The CDR3 has 15 residues. The V end lost 5 bases, the J end lost 5 bases, and 18 bases lay between the germline ends. Here the CDR3 reads CASSGPSFVQETQYF. Here the CDR3 DNA reads TGTGCCAGCAGTGGGCCCTCGTTTGTCCAGGAGACCCAGTACTTC.

The sample holds a few counts of this clone. The rearrangement links TRBV5-1 to TRBJ2-2; 7 bases line up with TRBD2. Looked up from germline, CDR1 is SGHRS and CDR2 is YFSETQ. V shed 1 base and J 5 bases; nucleotides not matched to a gene: 5. CDR3 length: 15 amino acids. CDR3 in amino acids: CASSLPGGGTGELFF. The CDR3 DNA follows: TGCGCCAGCAGCTTGCCCGGGGGAGGGACCGGGGAGCTGTTTTTT.

V gene TRBV7-6 combines with J gene TRBJ1-1; no reliable D call. CDR1 SGHVS and CDR2 FNYEAQ come from the germline V gene. V was cut by 1 base and J by 7 bases, with 10 bases left in between. The CDR3 loop spans 13 amino acids. Here the CDR3 DNA reads TGTGCCAGCAGCTTAGAGAGACGGAGTGAAGCTTTCTTT. Protein: CASSLERRSEAFF. The full variable domain, rest sourced from reference TRBV7-6 and TRBJ1-1, is GAGVSQSPRYKVTKRGQDVALRCDPISGHVSLYWYRQALGQGPEFLTYFNYEAQQDKSGLPNDRFSAERPEGSISTLTIQRTEQRDSAMYRCASSLERRSEAFFGQGTRLTVV.

The chain employs TRBV29-1 and TRBJ1-1; 7 nucleotides agree with TRBD1. Germline assignment: CDR1 SQVTM and CDR2 ANQGSEA. The ends lost 8 bases at V and 3 bases at J; junction bases unmatched: 12. This CDR3 contains 14 residues. CDR3 region: CSSRQGFGDTEAFF. The CDR3 region has the DNA TGCAGCTCCCGACAGGGCTTTGGCGACACTGAAGCTTTCTTT. The full variable domain, in which reference TRBV29-1 and TRBJ1-1 provide the parts outside the CDR3, is SAVISQKPSRDICQRGTSLTIQCQVDSQVTMMFWYRQQPGQSLTLIATANQGSEATYESGFVIDKFPISRPNLTFSTLTVSNMSPEDSSIYLCSSRQGFGDTEAFFGQGTRLTVV.

The V and J genes are TRBV9 and TRBJ2-7; D is possibly TRBD1 (6 bases). This CDR3 has 14 residues. The V gene's germline CDR1 is SGDLS and CDR2 YYNGEE. V was trimmed by 0 bases and J by 1 base, leaving 8 bases between them. The chain's CDR3 is CASSVDRASYEQYF. The CDR3 bases are TGTGCCAGCAGCGTAGACAGGGCTTCCTACGAGCAGTACTTC.

In this sample, this clone turned up a few times. This chain joins TRBV7-8 and TRBJ2-7; TRBD1 matches 7 bases. The CDR3 runs to 13 residues. Germline CDR1 SGHVS, CDR2 FQNEAQ. Unmatched junction bases numbered 3, after V lost 3 bases and J lost 4 bases. CDR3 sequence: CASSFRDSYEQYF. The CDR3 DNA reads TGTGCCAGCAGCTTCCGGGACAGTTACGAGCAGTACTTC.

This clone was seen only once. The chain links TRBV28 to TRBJ2-7; D may be TRBD1 (6 bases). The CDR3 totals 14 residues. Germline V gene lookup returns CDR1 MDHEN and CDR2 SYDVKM. V was trimmed by 10 bases and J by 4 bases, leaving 20 bases between them. The CDR3 region has the DNA TGTGCCACCAACATAGGGGGTACGCGTTACGAGCAGTACTTC. Protein product: CATNIGGTRYEQYF.

The CDR3 spells CSARDWRAQYF. CDR3 nucleotide sequence: TGCAGTGCTAGAGATTGGAGGGCCCAGTACTTC. The chain links TRBV20-1 to TRBJ2-5; possibly TRBD2 for D (6 bases). CDR3 length: 11 residues. Germline V gives CDR1 DFQATT, CDR2 SNEGSKA (reference sequence). Trimming removed 0 bases at V and 9 bases at J, with 8 bases between.

The chain uses TRBV19 and TRBJ1-5; possibly TRBD1 for D (6 bases). This CDR3 has 13 residues. Germline V lookup: CDR1 LNHDA, CDR2 SQIVND (reference sequence). The V gene lost 4 bases and the J gene lost 4 bases, with 8 bases spanning the gap. The CDR3 nucleotides read TGTGCCAGTAGTAGACAGGAGAATCAGCCCCAGCATTTT. Translating it yields CASSRQENQPQHF.

The rearrangement joins TRBV7-8 to TRBJ1-5, with D perhaps matching TRBD1 (5 bases). V lost 4 bases and J lost 2, with 12 bases in between. The CDR3 is 15 residues long. Germline V gene lookup returns CDR1 SGHVS and CDR2 FQNEAQ. The CDR3 region is CASSSSGLGNQPQHF. The CDR3 DNA follows: TGTGCCAGCAGCTCCTCAGGGTTGGGCAATCAGCCCCAGCATTTT.

This CDR3 reads CASKRDRGSDEQFF. For the CDR3, the DNA is TGTGCCAGCAAACGGGACAGGGGGTCGGATGAGCAGTTCTTC. This sequence joins TRBV2 and TRBJ2-1, with TRBD1 identical over 11 bases. Per germline, CDR1 SNHLY and CDR2 FYNNEI. Trimming at V came to 7 bases and at J to 8 bases, leaving 7 bases not matched to a gene. This CDR3 has 14 residues.

This clone was observed a few times. The genes are TRBV5-4 and TRBJ2-7; D perhaps matches TRBD2 (5 bases). The CDR3 has 14 amino acids. The V gene's germline CDR1 is SGHNT and CDR2 YYREEE (reference sequence). Trimming stripped 2 bases from V and 1 base from J, with 10 bases between. CDR3 amino acids: CASSFDYSSYEQYF. The CDR3 nucleotides read TGTGCCAGCAGCTTTGACTATTCTTCCTACGAGCAGTACTTC.

The V and J genes are TRBV9 and TRBJ2-1, with 7 nucleotides matching TRBD1. V lost 2 bases, J lost 2 bases, and 4 bases stayed unmatched. CDR1 is SGDLS, CDR2 YYNGEE, per germline. The CDR3 sequence is 15 residues long. CDR3 DNA sequence: TGTGCCAGCAGCGTCAGGACAGGCCCCTACAATGAGCAGTTCTTC. Its protein is CASSVRTGPYNEQFF.